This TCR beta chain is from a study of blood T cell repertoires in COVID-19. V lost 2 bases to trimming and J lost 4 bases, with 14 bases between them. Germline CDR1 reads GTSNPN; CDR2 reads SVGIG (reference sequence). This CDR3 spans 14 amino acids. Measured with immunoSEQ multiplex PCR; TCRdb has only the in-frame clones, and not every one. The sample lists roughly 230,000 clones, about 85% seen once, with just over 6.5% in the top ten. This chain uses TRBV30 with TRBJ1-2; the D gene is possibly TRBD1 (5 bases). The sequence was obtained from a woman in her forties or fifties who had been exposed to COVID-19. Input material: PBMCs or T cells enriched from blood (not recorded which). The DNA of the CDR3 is TGTGCCTGGAGTCTTGCAGGGAGGACCTATGGCTACACCTTC. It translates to CAWSLAGRTYGYTF.